The T cell receptor (beta chain) under discussion was sequenced for a study of PD-L1 blockade in urothelial cancer. As for the study in general: The patients first took atezolizumab in 2014, receiving 1,200 mg intravenously every 3 weeks. Blood analyses occurred 3 weeks (second dose) and 6 weeks post treatment start. The median number of T cells present in blood samples was some 140,000.

Time point denoted: peripheral blood 6 weeks after treatment start. PCRs were each spiked with synthetic TCR analog templates. TCRdb's table, derived via immunoSEQ multiplex PCR, lists solely in-frame clones and lacks some. The sample yields tens of thousands of clones, about 85% seen once. Sequencing was performed on PBMCs, taken around atezolizumab (anti-PD-L1) treatment. This receptor was taken from a man aged 50 or older with urothelial cancer.

CDR3 in DNA: TGTGCCAGCTCCGGGGGGACAGATACGCAGTATTTT. It yields the protein CASSGGTDTQYF. The V and J genes are TRBV6-1 and TRBJ2-3, with 7 nucleotides matching TRBD2. Germline CDR1 is MNHNS and CDR2 is SASEGT. The ends lost 8 bases at V and 3 bases at J; junction bases unmatched: 2. The CDR3 totals 12 residues.